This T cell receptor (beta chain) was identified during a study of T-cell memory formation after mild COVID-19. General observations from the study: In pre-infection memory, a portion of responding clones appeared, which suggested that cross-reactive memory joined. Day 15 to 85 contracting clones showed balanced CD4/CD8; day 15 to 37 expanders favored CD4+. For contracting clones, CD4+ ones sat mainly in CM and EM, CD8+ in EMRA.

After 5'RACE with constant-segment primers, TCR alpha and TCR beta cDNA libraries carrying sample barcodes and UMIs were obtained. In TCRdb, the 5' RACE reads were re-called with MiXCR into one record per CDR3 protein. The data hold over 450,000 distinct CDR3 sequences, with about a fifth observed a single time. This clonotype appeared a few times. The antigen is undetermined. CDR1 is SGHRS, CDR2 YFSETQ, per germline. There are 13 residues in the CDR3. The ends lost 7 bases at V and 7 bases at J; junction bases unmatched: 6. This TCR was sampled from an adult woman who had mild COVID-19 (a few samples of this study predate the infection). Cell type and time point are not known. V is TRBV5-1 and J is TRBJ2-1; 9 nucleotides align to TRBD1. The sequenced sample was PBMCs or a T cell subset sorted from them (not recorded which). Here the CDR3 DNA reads TGCGCCAGCTCGGGGGGACAGGGAAATGAGCAGTTCTTC. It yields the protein CASSGGQGNEQFF.